A single sample gave rise to the 27 T cell receptor beta chains below, sequenced in a study of blood T cell repertoires in COVID-19 (dated by TCRdb to 2019 to 2021). Receptor libraries were prepared by the immunoSEQ multiplex PCR assay. What TCRdb holds here is the immuneACCESS table cut down to in-frame rearrangements. Part of the clones is not present; checked against another copy, under half of the missing clones reflect an unresolved V gene, and the others are unexplained. The sample table records around 240,000 clones; roughly 86% of these occur just once. Roughly 2% of the sample is held by the ten biggest clonotypes. Sequences were obtained from PBMCs or T cells enriched from blood (not recorded which). These receptors were taken from a woman in her fifties or sixties who had recovered from COVID-19.

This clone has just one count. The chain uses TRBV5-1 and TRBJ1-1; 7 positions agree with TRBD1. The V segment lost 4 bases and the J segment 0 bases; nucleotides outside the gene matches: 6. CDR1 and CDR2 from the germline V gene are SGHRS and YFSETQ. The length of the CDR3 is 15 residues. CDR3 in amino acids: CASSAATGMNTEAFF. For the CDR3, the DNA is TGCGCCAGCAGCGCTGCGACAGGGATGAACACTGAAGCTTTCTTT.

V gene TRBV3-1 (or the pseudogene TRBV3-2) combines with J gene TRBJ2-1; D is ambiguous. Germline lookup yields CDR1 LGHDT and CDR2 YNNKEL (reference sequence). The CDR3 is 12 residues long. Trimming shortened V by 4 bases and J by 7 bases, and 8 bases separated the two germline ends. CDR3 sequence reads: CASSRSVNEQFF. DNA for the CDR3: TGTGCCAGCAGCCGGTCGGTAAATGAGCAGTTCTTC.

CDR3 nucleotides: TGTGCCAGCAGTGGGGACAGCCCCCCCTACGAGCAGTACTTC. Protein: CASSGDSPPYEQYF. The chain recombines TRBV9 with TRBJ2-7, with 7 positions matching TRBD1. CDR1 is SGDLS, CDR2 YYNGEE, per germline. The length of the CDR3 is 14 residues. V shed 5 bases, J shed 2 bases, and the junction held 7 bases outside the gene matches.

CDR3 DNA sequence: TGTGCCAGCAGCTCGGACGGGGTTGGTCAGCCCCAGCATTTT. This translates into CASSSDGVGQPQHF. The chain is built from TRBV5-4 and TRBJ1-5; D gene ambiguous. Germline V gene data show CDR1 as SGHNT and CDR2 as YYREEE (reference sequence). The CDR3 has 14 residues. Trimming removed 3 bases from V and 6 bases from J, with 13 bases in between.

The chain joins TRBV28 to TRBJ1-2; unclear D gene. Germline CDR1 and CDR2: MDHEN and SYDVKM. The length of the CDR3 is 14 residues. Trimming removed 7 bases from V and 8 bases from J, with 20 bases in between. This CDR3 reads CASTAVLFLRGYTF. As DNA, the CDR3 is TGTGCCAGCACCGCGGTTCTGTTCCTTCGGGGCTACACCTTC.

The CDR3 is CASSLALLAGGSTDTQYF. The CDR3 DNA sequence: TGTGCCAGCAGCTTAGCGCTTCTAGCGGGGGGCAGCACAGATACGCAGTATTTT. V is TRBV7-2 and J is TRBJ2-3, with 11 nucleotides matching TRBD2. The CDR3 has 18 amino acids. Trimming removed 0 bases from V and 0 bases from J; junction bases left unmatched: 5. Germline CDR1 is SGHTA and CDR2 is FQGNSA.

The V and J genes are TRBV9 and TRBJ1-3, with a weak D call TRBD1 (5 bases). Trimming removed 0 bases from V and 2 bases from J, with 9 bases in between. This CDR3 comprises 15 residues. Germline loops: CDR1 SGDLS, CDR2 YYNGEE. The CDR3 DNA sequence: TGTGCCAGCAGCGTAGGGGGGGACCCTGGAAACACCATATATTTT. Translation gives CASSVGGDPGNTIYF.

This rearrangement joins TRBV19 to TRBJ1-6; possible D gene TRBD1, 6 bases. From germline, CDR1 is LNHDA and CDR2 SQIVND (reference sequence). The CDR3 has 17 amino acids. V lost 4 bases and J 3 bases, leaving 16 bases between the germline ends. CDR3 DNA sequence: TGTGCCAGTAGTACCTCCCTACAGGGTTACTATAATTCACCCCTCCACTTT. It specifies CASSTSLQGYYNSPLHF.

This clone was detected a few times. The CDR3 DNA is TGTGCCAGCAGTACTGACACGAACACTGAAGCTTTCTTT. Its protein is CASSTDTNTEAFF. The gene calls are TRBV2 and TRBJ1-1; D remains ambiguous. The germline V gene has CDR1 SNHLY and CDR2 FYNNEI. The CDR3 is made up of 13 amino acids. V was trimmed by 5 bases and J by 1 base, leaving 8 bases between them.

The V gene is TRBV9, the J gene TRBJ2-3; D not certain. Germline V gene lookup returns CDR1 SGDLS and CDR2 YYNGEE. This CDR3 spans 15 amino acids. V was clipped by 7 bases and J by 0 bases, with 15 bases between them. The CDR3 region is CASSVEHTSTDTQYF. The CDR3 nucleotides are TGTGCCAGCTCGGTGGAGCATACCAGCACAGATACGCAGTATTTT.

The CDR3 spells CASSQDPLGLAIHNEQFF. CDR3 DNA: TGCGCCAGCAGCCAAGATCCCCTTGGACTAGCTATCCACAATGAGCAGTTCTTC. The chain employs TRBV4-3 and TRBJ2-1, with 8 nucleotides matching TRBD2. Trimming at V came to 0 bases and at J to 5 bases, leaving 12 bases not matched to a gene. Per the germline V gene, CDR1 is LGHNA and CDR2 is YSLEER. This CDR3 has 18 amino acids.

The gene calls are TRBV20-1 and TRBJ1-2, with TRBD1 as a possible D gene (6 bases). Germline CDR1 is DFQATT and CDR2 is SNEGSKA (reference sequence). The CDR3 runs 12 residues. Deletions cut 3 bases from V and 7 bases from J, with 12 bases between. DNA of the CDR3: TGCAGTGCTAGTGAACAGGGTTTTGGCTACACCTTC. Its protein product is CSASEQGFGYTF.

The chain couples TRBV7-6 to TRBJ2-7; 7 bases agree with TRBD2. After removal of 8 bases from V and 3 bases from J, the junction contained 13 bases not matched to a gene. CDR1 and CDR2 from the germline V gene are SGHVS and FNYEAQ. The CDR3 contains 15 residues. The CDR3 spells CASSASSGPNYEQYF. The DNA of the CDR3 is TGTGCCAGCTCGGCCTCTAGCGGACCTAACTACGAGCAGTACTTC. The full variable domain, with the rest looked up from reference TRBV7-6 and TRBJ2-7, is GAGVSQSPRYKVTKRGQDVALRCDPISGHVSLYWYRQALGQGPEFLTYFNYEAQQDKSGLPNDRFSAERPEGSISTLTIQRTEQRDSAMYRCASSASSGPNYEQYFGPGTRLTVT.

The V gene is TRBV6-5, the J gene TRBJ1-3, with 9 bases fitting TRBD1. This CDR3 comprises 15 residues. Germline CDR1 MNHEY, CDR2 SVGAGI. Trimming removed 7 bases from V and 4 bases from J; junction bases left unmatched: 8. DNA of the CDR3: TGTGCCAGCAAACTCGACAGGGGGGAAGGAAACACCATATATTTT. This encodes CASKLDRGEGNTIYF.

The gene calls are TRBV28 and TRBJ2-7; D is possibly TRBD1 (6 bases). The germline V and J ends were trimmed by 9 bases and 11 bases, with 20 bases remaining between them. The CDR3 sequence is 12 residues long. Per the germline V gene, CDR1 is MDHEN and CDR2 is SYDVKM. CDR3 loop: CASGDRLTSKYF. The CDR3 DNA is TGTGCCAGTGGAGACAGGCTTACGAGCAAGTACTTC.

CDR3 in amino acids: CASSSRGRRGYTF. CDR3 bases: TGTGCCAGCAGTTCCAGGGGGCGCAGGGGCTACACCTTC. The chain links TRBV28 to TRBJ1-2; 8 bases align to TRBD1. V dropped 4 bases and J dropped 8; count of bases not matched to a gene: 6. The CDR3 contains 13 residues. The V gene's germline CDR1 is MDHEN and CDR2 SYDVKM.

The rearrangement joins TRBV5-1 to TRBJ1-6; perhaps TRBD1 as D (5 bases). Germline CDR1 and CDR2: SGHRS and YFSETQ. Trimming took 4 bases from V and 7 from J, leaving 15 bases between them. The CDR3 covers 15 residues. In DNA, the CDR3 is TGCGCCAGCAGCCTGGGTGGGGCGTCGAATTCACCCCTCCACTTT. Amino acids: CASSLGGASNSPLHF. Complete variable domain (other parts from reference TRBV5-1 and TRBJ1-6): KAGVTQTPRYLIKTRGQQVTLSCSPISGHRSVSWYQQTPGQGLQFLFEYFSETQRNKGNFPGRFSGRQFSNSRSEMNVSTLELGDSALYLCASSLGGASNSPLHFGNGTRLTVT.

This clone was counted a few times. The chain couples TRBV7-9 to TRBJ1-5, with TRBD1 identical over 8 bases. V lost 5 bases and J lost 4; bases outside the gene matches: 7. The CDR3 totals 15 residues. CDR1 SEHNR and CDR2 FQNEAQ come from the germline V gene (reference sequence). CDR3 amino acids: CASSTAGGANQPQHF. The CDR3 DNA follows: TGTGCCAGCAGCACCGCAGGGGGCGCGAATCAGCCCCAGCATTTT.

The CDR3 loop is CASILQRINSPLHF. The CDR3, as DNA: TGTGCCAGCATCTTACAACGAATTAATTCACCCCTCCACTTT. The chain couples TRBV2 to TRBJ1-6; D is undetermined. The CDR3 contains 14 residues. Germline V gene sequence: CDR1 SNHLY, CDR2 FYNNEI. V gave up 7 bases and J gave up 6 bases, with 13 bases separating them.

V gene TRBV12-2 combines with J gene TRBJ1-2; the D call of TRBD1 is as the table states it, not checked on the DNA. TRBV12-2 is an annotated pseudogene. The CDR3 contains 15 residues. In nucleotides, the CDR3 is TGTGCAAGTCGAGTTACAGGGTCCTACTGTTATGGCTACACCTTC. Translating it yields CASRVTGSYCYGYTF.

The chain employs TRBV4-1 and TRBJ1-1; D is ambiguous. V shed 3 bases and J shed 3 bases, with 2 bases lying between them. CDR1 and CDR2 from the germline V gene are MGHRA and YSYEKL. The CDR3 sequence is 11 residues long. In nucleotides, the CDR3 is TGCGCCAGCAGCCACGACACTGAAGCTTTCTTT. It specifies CASSHDTEAFF.

This clone was seen only once. The chain is built from TRBV2 and TRBJ1-5; no definite D call. The V end was cut by 2 bases, the J end by 5 bases, with 13 bases between. Looked up from germline, CDR1 is SNHLY and CDR2 is FYNNEI. The CDR3 loop spans 15 amino acids. The CDR3 sequence is CASSESLQPDQPQHF. The CDR3 DNA is TGTGCCAGCAGTGAATCCCTACAGCCTGATCAGCCCCAGCATTTT.

J is TRBJ2-5 and V is TRBV5-1; D might be TRBD1 (6 bases). In germline, CDR1 is SGHRS, CDR2 YFSETQ. This CDR3 region has 15 residues. Trimming removed 4 bases at V and 1 base at J, with 14 bases between. The DNA for the CDR3 is TGCGCCAGCAGCCGCGATTCAGGGGTCCAAGAGACCCAGTACTTC. It specifies CASSRDSGVQETQYF. The whole variable domain, remainder taken from reference TRBV5-1 and TRBJ2-5, is KAGVTQTPRYLIKTRGQQVTLSCSPISGHRSVSWYQQTPGQGLQFLFEYFSETQRNKGNFPGRFSGRQFSNSRSEMNVSTLELGDSALYLCASSRDSGVQETQYFGPGTRLLVL.

The chain uses TRBV4-1 and TRBJ1-5; D ambiguous. Trimming left V 2 bases short and J 1 base short, with 9 bases between. The germline V gene has CDR1 MGHRA and CDR2 YSYEKL. The CDR3 extends over 15 amino acids. The DNA of the CDR3 is TGCGCCAGCAGCCAACCGGGATTCAGCAATCAGCCCCAGCATTTT. This codes for CASSQPGFSNQPQHF.

V gene TRBV9 combines with J gene TRBJ1-5; D ambiguous. The V gene's germline CDR1 is SGDLS and CDR2 YYNGEE. The CDR3 length is 13 residues. Trimming removed 0 bases from V and 6 bases from J, with 7 bases in between. The CDR3 loop reads CASSVATGQPQHF. The DNA for the CDR3 is TGTGCCAGCAGCGTAGCTACGGGTCAGCCCCAGCATTTT.

In nucleotides, the CDR3 is TGTGGATCCCGGTGGGGACAGGGGCTTAACTATGGCTACACCTTC. Its translation is CGSRWGQGLNYGYTF. This sequence joins TRBV6-6 and TRBJ1-2; TRBD1 matches at 10 bases. The germline CDR1 and CDR2 sequences are MNHNY and SVGAGI (reference sequence). There are 15 residues in the CDR3.

The V call is TRBV5-5, the J call TRBJ2-3, with TRBD1 identical over 9 bases. V lost 0 bases and J lost 0; bases outside the gene matches: 2. This CDR3 region has 16 residues. CDR1 SGHKS and CDR2 YYEKEE come from the germline V gene (reference sequence). The CDR3 DNA follows: TGTGCCAGCAGCTTGGGGACAGGGGCTAGCACAGATACGCAGTATTTT. As protein: CASSLGTGASTDTQYF.